Below are 21 T cell receptor beta chains sequenced from a single sample in a study of a mutant IDH1 vaccine in newly diagnosed glioma. Indicated time point: week 35, safety follow-up. Vaccinated patients received 300 ug of mutant IDH1 20-mer peptide per dose, with topical imiquimod. These TCRs' antigens remain unknown. Sequencing used immunoSEQ multiplex PCR; TCRdb keeps in-frame clones, though not all of them. The data hold about 56,000 clones, with 70% to 90% observed a single time. The sample in question was PBMCs, obtained from a glioma patient whose treatment included an IDH1 peptide vaccine. The receptors were gathered from a man in his forties with glioma.

CDR3 loop: CASSVGYGNQPQHF. The CDR3 DNA reads TGTGCCAGCAGCGTAGGGTACGGCAATCAGCCCCAGCATTTT. V is TRBV9 and J is TRBJ1-5; no definite D call. The CDR3 covers 14 residues. Germline V gene data show CDR1 as SGDLS and CDR2 as YYNGEE. The V and J ends lost 0 bases and 2 bases respectively, with 6 bases between them. The full variable domain, with the rest looked up from reference TRBV9 and TRBJ1-5, is DSGVTQTPKHLITATGQRVTLRCSPRSGDLSVYWYQQSLDQGLQFLIQYYNGEERAKGNILERFSAQQFPDLHSELNLSSLELGDSALYFCASSVGYGNQPQHFGDGTRLSIL.

The CDR3 region is CASSLETLLSYEQYF. DNA of the CDR3: TGTGCCAGCAGCTTAGAGACCCTCTTGAGCTACGAGCAGTACTTC. The chain links TRBV7-8 to TRBJ2-7, with D unresolved. The length of the CDR3 is 15 residues. The germline V gene has CDR1 SGHVS and CDR2 FQNEAQ. Trimming took 1 base from V and 3 from J, leaving 13 bases between them.

The V and J genes are TRBV27 and TRBJ2-4; 7 bases are shared with TRBD1. From germline, CDR1 is MNHEY and CDR2 SMNVEV (reference sequence). CDR3 length: 14 amino acids. The V segment lost 3 bases and the J segment 6 bases; nucleotides outside the gene matches: 5. The CDR3 loop reads CASSFGRGRNIQYF. The DNA for the CDR3 is TGTGCCAGCAGTTTCGGTAGGGGGCGAAACATTCAGTACTTC.

The count of this clone is one. The chain uses TRBV12-5 and TRBJ2-3; D gene ambiguous. Germline V gives CDR1 LGHNT, CDR2 FRNRAP. This CDR3 comprises 13 residues. V was trimmed by 1 base and J by 5 bases, leaving 7 bases between them. This CDR3 is CASGLAEVDTQYF. The CDR3 DNA follows: TGTGCTAGTGGTTTGGCAGAGGTAGATACGCAGTATTTT.

Only a few counts were recorded for this clone. The chain carries TRBV9 and TRBJ2-2; D unclear. Trimming took off 0 bases at V and 9 bases at J, with 12 bases between the two ends. Germline lookup yields CDR1 SGDLS and CDR2 YYNGEE. This CDR3 spans 14 amino acids. The chain's CDR3 is CASSVAGAPRELFF. The CDR3 bases are TGTGCCAGCAGCGTAGCGGGTGCCCCCCGGGAGCTGTTTTTT.

The genes are TRBV6-1 and TRBJ2-7; D unclear. Between the trimmed V and J ends, which lost 4 bases and 4 bases, there was a span of 8 bases. Germline assignment: CDR1 MNHNS and CDR2 SASEGT. The CDR3 contains 12 residues. This CDR3 is CASSGGTYEQYF. CDR3 nucleotides: TGTGCCAGCAGTGGAGGCACGTACGAGCAGTACTTC.

The DNA for the CDR3 is TGTGCCAGCAGTTCTGGACAGGGTGCTTCTGGAAACACCATATATTTT. Its translation: CASSSGQGASGNTIYF. The V and J genes are TRBV2 and TRBJ1-3; TRBD1 matches at 8 bases. The germline V gene encodes CDR1 SNHLY and CDR2 FYNNEI. This CDR3 is built from 16 residues. The V segment lost 5 bases and the J segment 1 base; nucleotides outside the gene matches: 7.

V is TRBV6-5 and J is TRBJ2-5; a weak D match, TRBD2 (6 bases). CDR3 length: 15 amino acids. Germline CDR1 reads MNHEY; CDR2 reads SVGAGI. With 0 bases removed from V and 0 bases from J, the gap between germline ends came to 8 bases. Here the CDR3 reads CASSYSASDQETQYF. For the CDR3, the DNA is TGTGCCAGCAGTTACTCAGCTAGCGACCAAGAGACCCAGTACTTC.

The rearrangement links TRBV5-6 to TRBJ2-2; 9 nucleotides match TRBD2. The length of the CDR3 is 16 residues. CDR1 is SGHDT, CDR2 YYEEEE, per germline. The V gene end was trimmed by 3 bases and the J gene end by 4 bases; junction bases not matched to a gene: 7. CDR3 loop: CASSSLAGLGTGELFF. CDR3 coding DNA: TGTGCCAGCAGCTCGCTAGCGGGATTGGGCACCGGGGAGCTGTTTTTT.

This chain links TRBV6-1 with TRBJ2-2; possible D gene TRBD2, 5 bases. Between the trimmed V and J ends, which lost 6 bases and 7 bases, there was a span of 15 bases. This CDR3 is built from 14 residues. Germline CDR1 is MNHNS and CDR2 is SASEGT. CDR3 nucleotide sequence: TGTGCCAGCAGCGCGGACGGACGGGGCGGGGAGCTGTTTTTT. Translation: CASSADGRGGELFF.

The V call is TRBV5-5, the J call TRBJ2-7; 8 positions match TRBD1. Germline V gene sequence: CDR1 SGHKS, CDR2 YYEKEE (reference sequence). The CDR3 is made up of 15 amino acids. The trim removed 2 bases at V and 7 bases at J, leaving 11 bases unmatched. CDR3 loop: CASSLLGQGDSEQYF. CDR3 in DNA: TGTGCCAGCAGCTTACTCGGACAGGGAGATAGTGAGCAGTACTTC.

The chain combines TRBV13 with TRBJ2-3; weak D call: TRBD2 (6 bases). Germline CDR1 PRHDT, CDR2 FYEKMQ (reference sequence). CDR3 size: 14 residues. V gave up 5 bases and J gave up 2 bases, with 11 bases separating them. The CDR3 reads CASSLQRVTDTQYF. The CDR3 coding sequence is TGTGCCAGCAGCCTTCAGCGGGTCACAGATACGCAGTATTTT.

On this clone: An end of the junction differs from the germline gene, which may be a read error. The gene calls are TRBV5-4 and TRBJ2-5; D gene uncertain. Germline V gene sequence: CDR1 SGHNT, CDR2 YYREEE (reference sequence). This CDR3 is built from 13 residues. For the CDR3, the DNA is TGTGCCAGCAGCGGCATGGCTCAAGGGACCCAGTACTTC. Its protein is CASSGMAQGTQYF.

This chain connects TRBV10-3 to TRBJ2-7; 13 bases agree with TRBD2. V dropped 2 bases and J dropped 2; count of bases not matched to a gene: 0. This CDR3 comprises 15 residues. In germline, CDR1 is ENHRY, CDR2 SYGVKD. For the CDR3, the DNA is TGTGCCATCAGTGAGGGACTAGCGGGGGCCTACGAGCAGTACTTC. Translated, it gives CAISEGLAGAYEQYF.

This chain joins TRBV29-1 and TRBJ2-5; 7 nucleotides align to TRBD2. Looked up from germline, CDR1 is SQVTM and CDR2 is ANQGSEA. The CDR3 has 13 amino acids. J lost 4 bases, V lost 7 bases, and 9 bases had no gene match. The CDR3: CSGRSGGGETQYF. CDR3 coding DNA: TGCAGCGGCCGGTCGGGAGGAGGAGAGACCCAGTACTTC. Combining the CDR3 with reference TRBV29-1 and TRBJ2-5 gives the whole variable domain SAVISQKPSRDICQRGTSLTIQCQVDSQVTMMFWYRQQPGQSLTLIATANQGSEATYESGFVIDKFPISRPNLTFSTLTVSNMSPEDSSIYLCSGRSGGGETQYFGPGTRLLVL.

V is TRBV6-5 and J is TRBJ2-2; TRBD2 aligns across 12 bases. Germline-derived CDR1 and CDR2 are MNHEY and SVGAGI. Trimming took 6 bases from V and 6 from J; bases not matched to a gene: 5. The CDR3 contains 15 residues. CDR3 loop: CASRETSGSPGELFF. In nucleotides, the CDR3 is TGTGCCAGCAGAGAGACTAGCGGGAGTCCCGGGGAGCTGTTTTTT.

This rearrangement joins TRBV4-3 to TRBJ2-7; TRBD2 matches 7 bases. With V trimmed by 0 bases and J by 0 bases, 5 bases remained unmatched. The CDR3 runs 16 residues. The germline CDR1 and CDR2 sequences are LGHNA and YSLEER. In nucleotides, the CDR3 is TGCGCCAGCAGCCAAGAGAGATGGGGGGGCTCCTACGAGCAGTACTTC. Translating gives CASSQERWGGSYEQYF.

This clone was seen once. This chain links TRBV5-1 with TRBJ2-7; 7 bases are a match to TRBD2. Germline values: CDR1 SGHRS, CDR2 YFSETQ. The CDR3 loop spans 13 amino acids. Unmatched junction bases numbered 8, after V lost 8 bases and J lost 3 bases. CDR3 amino acids: CASQREKGYEQYF. As DNA, the CDR3 is TGCGCCAGTCAGCGGGAAAAGGGCTACGAGCAGTACTTC.

The rearrangement links TRBV5-4 to TRBJ2-5; the D gene is possibly TRBD1 (6 bases). V was trimmed by 0 bases and J by 1 base, leaving 10 bases between them. The CDR3 sequence is 15 residues long. Germline assignment: CDR1 SGHNT and CDR2 YYREEE (reference sequence). The CDR3 coding sequence is TGTGCCAGCAGCTTGGATGACAGGCCCCAAGAGACCCAGTACTTC. This codes for CASSLDDRPQETQYF.

The J gene is TRBJ2-3, the V gene TRBV28; D possibly corresponds to TRBD2 (6 bases). This CDR3 has 14 residues. Per germline, CDR1 MDHEN and CDR2 SYDVKM. The V gene lost 8 bases and the J gene lost 0 bases, with 12 bases spanning the gap. The CDR3 here is CASVGGTSTDTQYF. The CDR3 bases are TGTGCCAGCGTAGGCGGGACTAGCACAGATACGCAGTATTTT.

The CDR3 nucleotides read TGTGCCATCAGCGGACAGGGGGCCTTCTCCTTTAACTATGGCTACACCTTC. Translation gives CAISGQGAFSFNYGYTF. The rearrangement joins TRBV10-3 to TRBJ1-2, with 11 bases identical to TRBD1. This CDR3 comprises 17 residues. The V and J ends lost 6 bases and 1 base, in that order; junction bases with no gene match: 10. The germline gives CDR1 ENHRY, CDR2 SYGVKD.